This T cell receptor (beta chain) was sequenced during a study of OX40 agonist ivuxolimab in advanced cancers. Study-wide background: The drug used for patients, ivuxolimab, was an agonistic anti-OX40 (CD134) antibody.

The CDR3 length is 18 residues. Assay: immunoSEQ multiplex PCR; the TCRdb copy retains only in-frame clones and omits some. The table lists 37,000 or so clones, 85% of them singletons. The TCR comes from an adult with an advanced solid tumor such as melanoma, head and neck, liver or kidney cancer. Specimen: CD4+ or CD8+ T cells sorted from blood, collected in a trial of the OX40 agonist ivuxolimab. The chain is built from TRBV12-2 and TRBJ2-7; the DNA was not compared with TRBD1, the D call given in the table. TRBV12-2 is shown as a pseudogene. CDR3 nucleotides: TGTGCAAGTCGCTTAGCGACAACCGGGACACCGGAGGAAAACGAGCAGTACTTC. This translates into CASRLATTGTPEENEQYF.